This T cell receptor (beta chain) was recovered during a study of early stage breast cancer tumors. Overall study context: Samples were sequenced at approximately 10-fold average coverage. Points from the study as a whole: Blood repertoires resembled normal breast more than tumor.

Turning to this clone: The antigen is not known.

The CDR3 spans 14 residues. Germline V lookup: CDR1 ENHRY, CDR2 SYGVKD. V dropped 3 bases and J dropped 4 bases, with 13 bases sitting between them. Profiled with immunoSEQ multiplex PCR; TCRdb holds only in-frame clones, not every one. The profile shows around 71,000 clones, roughly three quarters of them singletons. Sequencing used blood. The chain has TRBV10-3 and TRBJ2-7, with D possibly TRBD1 on 5 matching bases. This sequence was found in a person in their sixties or seventies with breast cancer. CDR3 sequence: CAISDRSGRYEQYF. CDR3 bases: TGTGCCATCAGTGATAGGTCAGGGCGGTACGAGCAGTACTTC.